The clone carrying this T cell receptor (beta chain) has just a few counts. Its target is not known. Arm-PCR with iRepertoire HTBI primers amplified the CDR3 regions for these TCR beta libraries. TCRdb recomputed calls from the multiplex PCR reads with MiXCR, one row per CDR3 protein. Here the sample spans about 450,000 distinct CDR3 sequences, 20% to 30% being singletons. CDR1 is LNHDA, CDR2 SQIVND, per germline (reference sequence). The CDR3 loop spans 16 amino acids. V lost 3 bases and J lost 2; bases outside the gene matches: 6. The data originate from a study of regulatory T cells in long-lasting Graves disease. Time point given: persistent/refractory GD, antithyroid drugs over 5 years with positive TRAb. From PBMCs, RNA was extracted and then used to make the TCR library. Collection of peripheral blood (around 10 milliliters) was done using EDTA tubes. General study points: Repertoires from persistent disease leaned toward TRBV28, TRBJ1-2 and TRBJ2-5.

The sequence derives from a female donor with Graves disease. The J gene is TRBJ2-7, the V gene TRBV19, with 11 bases matching TRBD2. This material consisted of peripheral blood mononuclear cells (PBMCs), taken when the disease was refractory, from a patient treated with antithyroid drugs. This chain's CDR3 is CASSISGTSGTYEQYF. The CDR3 DNA is TGTGCCAGTAGTATCTCCGGGACTAGCGGCACCTACGAGCAGTACTTC.